The 18 T cell receptor beta chains reported below all come from one sample, sequenced in a study of OX40 agonist ivuxolimab in advanced cancers. Assay used: immunoSEQ multiplex PCR; TCRdb lists only in-frame clones, some missing. The sample lists 45,000 to 60,000 clones, about 83% occurring once. Sequenced material: CD4+ or CD8+ T cells sorted from blood, taken in a trial of the OX40 agonist ivuxolimab. The origin of the receptors is an adult with an advanced solid tumor such as melanoma, head and neck, liver or kidney cancer.

The V and J genes are TRBV6-5 and TRBJ1-2; possibly TRBD1 for D (5 bases). V gave up 6 bases and J gave up 8 bases, with 13 bases separating them. Per the germline V gene, CDR1 is MNHEY and CDR2 is SVGAGI. The CDR3 has 12 residues. The CDR3 here is CASSMRTSGYTF. As DNA, the CDR3 is TGTGCCAGCAGCATGCGGACAAGCGGCTACACCTTC.

The V gene is TRBV9, the J gene TRBJ2-7, with D possibly being TRBD2 (7 bases). Between the trimmed V and J ends, which lost 0 bases and 6 bases, there was a span of 13 bases. The CDR3 spans 14 residues. CDR1 SGDLS and CDR2 YYNGEE come from the germline V gene. For the CDR3, the DNA is TGTGCCAGCAGCGTAGGGAGGGGGGGCCCCGAGCAGTACTTC. Translation gives CASSVGRGGPEQYF.

This sequence joins TRBV4-3 and TRBJ1-4; D is perhaps TRBD1 (5 bases). The CDR3 runs 15 residues. Germline CDR1 is LGHNA and CDR2 is YSLEER. The V end was cut by 0 bases, the J end by 5 bases, with 10 bases between. Here the CDR3 reads CASSQEEGPNEKLFF. CDR3 sequence (DNA): TGCGCCAGCAGCCAAGAGGAGGGGCCAAATGAAAAACTGTTTTTT.

The V call is TRBV19, the J call TRBJ2-7; D remains ambiguous. The CDR3 extends over 15 amino acids. V was pared by 1 base and J by 3 bases, with 13 bases between. Germline CDR1 is LNHDA and CDR2 is SQIVND (reference sequence). CDR3 residues: CASSIAAAPNYEQYF. The DNA for the CDR3 is TGTGCCAGTAGTATAGCGGCTGCCCCTAACTACGAGCAGTACTTC.

This clone was found a few times. The V gene is TRBV6-5, the J gene TRBJ1-1; 7 bases are a match to TRBD1. There are 14 residues in the CDR3. V shed 5 bases, J shed 8 bases, and the junction held 11 bases outside the gene matches. Germline lookup yields CDR1 MNHEY and CDR2 SVGAGI. CDR3 in amino acids: CASSIQGIREEAFF. The CDR3 region has the DNA TGTGCCAGCAGTATACAGGGGATTAGAGAAGAAGCTTTCTTT.

The gene calls are TRBV27 and TRBJ2-3; D gene ambiguous. Deletions cut 6 bases from V and 6 bases from J, with 13 bases between. This CDR3 has 13 amino acids. Per germline, CDR1 MNHEY and CDR2 SMNVEV (reference sequence). CDR3 region: CASSPYTPDTQYF. CDR3 bases: TGTGCCAGCAGCCCCTACACTCCCGATACGCAGTATTTT.

CDR3 DNA sequence: TGTGCCAGCAGCCTGGACCGAACCTACGAGCAGTACTTC. Residues: CASSLDRTYEQYF. The rearrangement joins TRBV7-3 to TRBJ2-7; no reliable D call. Germline assignment: CDR1 SGHTA and CDR2 FQGTGA. Between the trimmed V and J ends, which lost 5 bases and 2 bases, there was a span of 10 bases. The CDR3 sequence is 13 residues long.

This chain uses TRBV30 with TRBJ2-7; the D is unclear. The germline gives CDR1 GTSNPN, CDR2 SVGIG (reference sequence). The V and J ends lost 1 base and 2 bases respectively, with 9 bases between them. This CDR3 is 13 amino acids long. In DNA form, the CDR3 reads TGTGCCTGGAGTGGACCGGATACCTACGAGCAGTACTTC. Translating gives CAWSGPDTYEQYF.

The chain employs TRBV27 and TRBJ2-1; D gene ambiguous. Germline V CDR1 and CDR2: MNHEY, SMNVEV (reference sequence). CDR3 length: 13 residues. Trimming removed 0 bases from V and 16 bases from J, with 16 bases in between. CDR3 amino acids: CASSLSYLMGLFF. In nucleotides, the CDR3 is TGTGCCAGCAGTTTATCATACCTCATGGGCCTATTCTTC.

The genes are TRBV12-5 and TRBJ2-7; D not certain. In germline, CDR1 is LGHNT, CDR2 FRNRAP. This CDR3 is built from 15 residues. V was shortened by 2 bases and J by 0 bases, with 11 bases between the two germline ends. As DNA, the CDR3 is TGTGCTAGTGGTTTGACGACATTGAGCTCCTACGAGCAGTACTTC. Protein sequence: CASGLTTLSSYEQYF.

The chain uses TRBV19 and TRBJ2-7, with D unresolved. Germline V CDR1 and CDR2: LNHDA, SQIVND (reference sequence). The CDR3 totals 15 residues. V shed 2 bases and J shed 6 bases, with 17 bases lying between them. CDR3 region: CASSITARSSVEQYF. As DNA, the CDR3 is TGTGCCAGTAGTATAACGGCAAGGTCATCCGTCGAGCAGTACTTC. The full variable domain, its missing parts supplied by reference TRBV19 and TRBJ2-7, is DGGITQSPKYLFRKEGQNVTLSCEQNLNHDAMYWYRQDPGQGLRLIYYSQIVNDFQKGDIAEGYSVSREKKESFPLTVTSAQKNPTAFYLCASSITARSSVEQYFGPGTRLTVT.

V and J are TRBV4-1 and TRBJ1-2, with TRBD1 matching over 11 bases. In germline, CDR1 is MGHRA, CDR2 YSYEKL. CDR3 length equals 14 residues. With V trimmed by 4 bases and J by 5 bases, 3 bases remained unmatched. The CDR3 protein is CASSLGQGAYGYTF. CDR3 nucleotides: TGCGCCAGCAGCCTCGGACAGGGGGCATATGGCTACACCTTC.

The V call is TRBV5-4, the J call TRBJ1-1; 10 nucleotides agree with TRBD1. The CDR3 totals 15 residues. V lost 6 bases, J lost 3 bases, and 8 bases stayed unmatched. Per the germline V gene, CDR1 is SGHNT and CDR2 is YYREEE (reference sequence). The CDR3 reads CASILRQGADTEAFF. CDR3 in DNA: TGTGCCAGCATCCTGAGACAGGGGGCGGACACTGAAGCTTTCTTT.

This rearrangement joins TRBV29-1 to TRBJ2-2, with 7 bases fitting TRBD2. Per the germline V gene, CDR1 is SQVTM and CDR2 is ANQGSEA. The CDR3 length is 17 residues. V was pared by 1 base and J by 0 bases, with 8 bases of the junction left unmatched. Here the CDR3 reads CSVEGGGEGSNTGELFF. The CDR3 nucleotides are TGCAGCGTTGAAGGGGGCGGGGAGGGGTCGAACACCGGGGAGCTGTTTTTT.

The chain joins TRBV4-2 to TRBJ1-1, with D possibly TRBD1 on 6 matching bases. The CDR3 is made up of 12 amino acids. Per germline, CDR1 LGHNA and CDR2 YNFKEQ. V was pared by 3 bases and J by 7 bases, with 9 bases between. The CDR3 coding sequence is TGTGCCAGCAGCCACAACAGGGATGAAGCTTTCTTT. Protein: CASSHNRDEAFF.

With regard to this clone: Relative to the germline gene, one junction end is altered; a read error may explain this. The CDR3 loop is CSVKEGAEAFF. For the CDR3, the DNA is TGCAGCGTTAAAGAGGGTGCTGAAGCTTTCTTT. This chain links TRBV29-1 with TRBJ1-1; no clear D. The CDR3 loop spans 11 amino acids. The germline V gene has CDR1 SQVTM and CDR2 ANQGSEA.

This clone was counted between two and nine times. The chain recombines TRBV7-9 with TRBJ1-1, with D hard to call. CDR3 length: 14 residues. Germline CDR1 and CDR2: SEHNR and FQNEAQ (reference sequence). V gave up 1 base and J gave up 1 base, with 7 bases separating them. Here the CDR3 DNA reads TGTGCCAGCAGCTTAGATTGGGGGAACACTGAAGCTTTCTTT. As protein: CASSLDWGNTEAFF.

The chain has TRBV29-1 and TRBJ2-7; no firm D call. CDR3 length: 12 amino acids. Trimming shortened V by 6 bases and J by 5 bases, and 14 bases separated the two germline ends. The germline gives CDR1 SQVTM, CDR2 ANQGSEA. The CDR3 DNA is TGCAGCGTCGCGGATGGGTGGGACGAGCAGTACTTC. Translation gives CSVADGWDEQYF.